The 20 T cell receptor beta chains below all came from one sample that was sequenced in a study of T cell repertoires in cytomegalovirus infection. MiXCR was run by TCRdb on the reads, yielding one entry per CDR3 protein. The sample has 310,000 or so distinct CDR3 sequences, 25% seen once. Their cognate antigens are unknown. The material sequenced was cultured PBMCs, taken from culture after CMV antigen stimulation. These receptors originate from a human donor in good health (CMV status not recorded). Some clones in this sample may be carry-over from other donors' samples.

This chain connects TRBV7-9 to TRBJ1-1; D is ambiguous. V was clipped by 6 bases and J by 0 bases, with 14 bases between them. The V gene's germline CDR1 is SEHNR and CDR2 FQNEAQ (reference sequence). The CDR3 runs to 15 residues. The CDR3 protein is CASRSGSQLNTEAFF. The DNA of the CDR3 is TGTGCCAGCAGGTCAGGCTCACAGCTGAACACTGAAGCTTTCTTT.

The chain combines TRBV7-8 with TRBJ2-5; TRBD2 aligns across 9 bases. The CDR3 covers 18 residues. Germline assignment: CDR1 SGHVS and CDR2 FQNEAQ. Trimming removed 1 base from V and 4 bases from J; junction bases left unmatched: 13. CDR3 sequence: CASSLVWGGAGGGETQYF. The CDR3 DNA reads as TGTGCCAGCAGCTTAGTGTGGGGGGGGGCGGGGGGGGGAGAGACCCAGTACTTC.

This clonotype was detected ten times or more. This sequence joins TRBV7-2 and TRBJ2-7; maybe TRBD1 (5 bases). The V end was cut by 5 bases, the J end by 2 bases, with 16 bases between. Per the germline V gene, CDR1 is SGHTA and CDR2 is FQGNSA. This CDR3 is 15 amino acids long. CDR3 nucleotides: TGTGCCAGCAGCGATGAAGGACAAGTCCCCTACGAGCAGTACTTC. It encodes CASSDEGQVPYEQYF.

This clonotype was seen more than once but under ten times. The chain employs TRBV12-3 or TRBV12-4 and TRBJ1-3, with D uncertain. V was trimmed by 3 bases and J by 1 base, leaving 4 bases between them. The CDR3 covers 13 residues. CDR3 in DNA: TGTGCCAGCAGTTTCGGATCTGGAAACACCATATATTTT. Amino acids: CASSFGSGNTIYF.

The chain is built from TRBV7-8 and TRBJ1-3, with D hard to call. The CDR3 covers 15 residues. The germline CDR1 and CDR2 sequences are SGHVS and FQNEAQ. V was pared by 2 bases and J by 0 bases, with 8 bases between. The chain's CDR3 is CASSLRASSGNTIYF. DNA for the CDR3: TGTGCCAGCAGCTTAAGGGCCAGCTCTGGAAACACCATATATTTT.

The genes are TRBV12-3 or TRBV12-4 and TRBJ2-3, with 7 positions matching TRBD2. This CDR3 is 14 amino acids long. The trim removed 5 bases at V and 3 bases at J, leaving 5 bases unmatched. The chain's CDR3 is CASSGEGATDTQYF. Written as DNA, the CDR3 is TGTGCCAGCAGTGGGGAGGGAGCTACAGATACGCAGTATTTT.

This clonotype was observed at least ten times. V is TRBV12-3 or TRBV12-4 and J is TRBJ2-2; D may be TRBD1 (6 bases). Trimming left V 5 bases short and J 6 bases short, with 10 bases between. This CDR3 is 13 amino acids long. The CDR3 is CASSDNRAGELFF. CDR3 sequence (DNA): TGTGCCAGCAGTGACAACAGGGCCGGGGAGCTGTTTTTT.

The CDR3: CATSDPNPINTDTQYF. Here the CDR3 DNA reads TGTGCCACCAGTGATCCAAACCCAATCAACACAGATACGCAGTATTTT. The V gene is TRBV24-1, the J gene TRBJ2-3; D not certain. Trimming removed 3 bases from V and 2 bases from J, with 14 bases in between. Germline assignment: CDR1 KGHDR and CDR2 SFDVKD. There are 16 residues in the CDR3.

The chain has TRBV12-3 or TRBV12-4 and TRBJ2-3, with D possibly matching TRBD2 (7 bases). The V and J ends lost 1 base and 6 bases respectively, with 11 bases between them. The CDR3 has 14 residues. The CDR3 here is CASSLGGGLDTQYF. DNA of the CDR3: TGTGCCAGCAGTTTAGGCGGGGGCTTGGATACGCAGTATTTT.

This clonotype was observed a few times. V and J are TRBV11-2 and TRBJ1-3; D perhaps matches TRBD1 (6 bases). The CDR3 is 16 amino acids. Germline CDR1 SGHAT, CDR2 FQNNGV. V dropped 4 bases and J dropped 0 bases, with 13 bases sitting between them. As DNA, the CDR3 is TGTGCCAGCAGCTCCAGGGACACACGCTCTGGAAACACCATATATTTT. Protein product: CASSSRDTRSGNTIYF.

The J gene is TRBJ1-1, the V gene TRBV10-3; D not certain. CDR3 length: 14 amino acids. The germline gives CDR1 ENHRY, CDR2 SYGVKD. V was shortened by 0 bases and J by 4 bases, with 9 bases between the two germline ends. CDR3 in amino acids: CAISESNSFTEAFF. CDR3 bases: TGTGCCATCAGTGAGTCTAATTCCTTCACTGAAGCTTTCTTT.

This clonotype came up a few times. The V and J genes are TRBV7-9 and TRBJ2-3; possibly TRBD2 for D (7 bases). The CDR3 runs to 15 residues. Trimming took off 2 bases at V and 4 bases at J, with 13 bases between the two ends. Germline CDR1 and CDR2: SEHNR and FQNEAQ (reference sequence). Here the CDR3 DNA reads TGTGCCAGCAGCTTATTTGGGGGGGCCGCAGATACGCAGTATTTT. Amino acid sequence: CASSLFGGAADTQYF.

This chain connects TRBV5-6 to TRBJ1-2, with D uncertain. This CDR3 comprises 13 residues. Trimming took 1 base from V and 4 from J, leaving 8 bases between them. The germline gives CDR1 SGHDT, CDR2 YYEEEE. CDR3 sequence reads: CASSLNGLYGYTF. In DNA, the CDR3 is TGTGCCAGCAGCTTGAACGGACTCTATGGCTACACCTTC. The variable domain in full, with the rest retrieved from reference TRBV5-6 and TRBJ1-2, is DAGVTQSPTHLIKTRGQQVTLRCSPKSGHDTVSWYQQALGQGPQFIFQYYEEEERQRGNFPDRFSGHQFPNYSSELNVNALLLGDSALYLCASSLNGLYGYTFGSGTRLTVV.

The chain uses TRBV5-1 and TRBJ1-5; the D gene is possibly TRBD1 (6 bases). CDR3 length equals 15 residues. Germline V lookup: CDR1 SGHRS, CDR2 YFSETQ. V was pared by 0 bases and J by 6 bases, with 13 bases between. Here the CDR3 DNA reads TGCGCCAGCAGCTTGGGACAGGCGACGGGTCAGCCCCAGCATTTT. Protein: CASSLGQATGQPQHF.

In this sample, this clonotype turned up a few times. The chain's CDR3 is CASSRLAGGPYNEQFF. For the CDR3, the DNA is TGCGCCAGCAGCCGACTAGCGGGAGGGCCTTACAATGAGCAGTTCTTC. V and J are TRBV4-1 and TRBJ2-1, with 14 bases lining up with TRBD2. The germline CDR1 and CDR2 sequences are MGHRA and YSYEKL. CDR3 length: 16 residues. Trimming cost V 4 bases and J 4 bases; bases outside gene matches: 3.

The chain employs TRBV20-1 and TRBJ1-1; a weak D match, TRBD1 (5 bases). Trimming left V 3 bases short and J 1 base short, with 12 bases between. Germline V gene data show CDR1 as DFQATT and CDR2 as SNEGSKA (reference sequence). CDR3 length: 14 residues. CDR3 region: CSASKPTGNTEAFF. The CDR3 DNA is TGCAGTGCTAGTAAGCCAACAGGGAACACTGAAGCTTTCTTT.

The rearrangement uses TRBV28 and TRBJ2-7; no clear D gene. CDR1 MDHEN and CDR2 SYDVKM come from the germline V gene. This CDR3 is built from 13 residues. The V end was cut by 4 bases, the J end by 0 bases, with 7 bases between. CDR3 sequence (DNA): TGTGCCAGCAGTTCCGGCGTCTCCTACGAGCAGTACTTC. Translated, it gives CASSSGVSYEQYF.

This clonotype was seen ten or more times. The chain carries TRBV7-2 and TRBJ2-5; the D call may be TRBD1 or TRBD2 (5 bases each). CDR1 and CDR2 from the germline V gene are SGHTA and FQGNSA. This CDR3 has 13 amino acids. Trimming left V 4 bases short and J 2 bases short, with 8 bases between. This CDR3 is CASSSGPQETQYF. The DNA of the CDR3 is TGTGCCAGCAGCTCGGGACCTCAAGAGACCCAGTACTTC.

This clonotype was seen a handful of times. The J gene is TRBJ2-3, the V gene TRBV14; the D gene is possibly TRBD2 (6 bases). Germline assignment: CDR1 SGHDN and CDR2 FVKESK. Trimming took 1 base from V and 1 from J, leaving 15 bases between them. The CDR3 length is 17 residues. In nucleotides, the CDR3 is TGTGCCAGCAGCCAAGTTTTGGGGGGAGGTCGCACAGATACGCAGTATTTT. Translated: CASSQVLGGGRTDTQYF.

This clonotype was seen a handful of times. The gene calls are TRBV27 and TRBJ2-4; 7 bases align to TRBD1. V shed 6 bases, J shed 3 bases, and the junction held 8 bases outside the gene matches. The germline CDR1 and CDR2 sequences are MNHEY and SMNVEV (reference sequence). This CDR3 comprises 15 residues. CDR3 sequence (DNA): TGTGCCAGCAGGGAATTACAGGGGATCAAAAACATTCAGTACTTC. Translating gives CASRELQGIKNIQYF.